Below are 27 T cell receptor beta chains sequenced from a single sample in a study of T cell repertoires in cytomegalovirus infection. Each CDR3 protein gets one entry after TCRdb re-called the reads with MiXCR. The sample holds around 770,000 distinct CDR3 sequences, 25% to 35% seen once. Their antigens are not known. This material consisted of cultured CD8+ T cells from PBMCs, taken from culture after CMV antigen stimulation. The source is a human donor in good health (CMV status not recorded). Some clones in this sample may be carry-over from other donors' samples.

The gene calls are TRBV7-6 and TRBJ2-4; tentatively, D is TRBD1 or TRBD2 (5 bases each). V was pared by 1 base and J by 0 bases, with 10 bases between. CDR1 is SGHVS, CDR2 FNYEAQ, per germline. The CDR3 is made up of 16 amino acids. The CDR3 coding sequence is TGTGCCAGCAGCTTAGGGGACGGACCAGCCAAAAACATTCAGTACTTC. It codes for CASSLGDGPAKNIQYF.

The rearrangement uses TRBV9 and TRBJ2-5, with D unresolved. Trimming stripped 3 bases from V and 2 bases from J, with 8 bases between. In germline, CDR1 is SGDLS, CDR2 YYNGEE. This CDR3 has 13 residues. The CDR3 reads CASSDPEQETQYF. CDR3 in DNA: TGTGCCAGCAGCGACCCGGAGCAAGAGACCCAGTACTTC.

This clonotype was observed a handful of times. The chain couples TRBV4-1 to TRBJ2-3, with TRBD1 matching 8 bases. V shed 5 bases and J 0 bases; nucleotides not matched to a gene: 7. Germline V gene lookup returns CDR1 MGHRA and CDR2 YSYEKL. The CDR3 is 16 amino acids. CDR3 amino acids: CASSFRTGTSTDTQYF. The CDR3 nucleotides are TGCGCCAGCAGCTTTCGGACAGGGACTAGCACAGATACGCAGTATTTT.

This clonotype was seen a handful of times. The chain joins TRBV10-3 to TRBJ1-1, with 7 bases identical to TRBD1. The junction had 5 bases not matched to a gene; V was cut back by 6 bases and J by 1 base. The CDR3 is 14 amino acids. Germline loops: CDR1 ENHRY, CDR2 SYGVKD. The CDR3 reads CAIREGARNTEAFF. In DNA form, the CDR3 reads TGTGCCATCAGGGAGGGGGCGCGGAACACTGAAGCTTTCTTT.

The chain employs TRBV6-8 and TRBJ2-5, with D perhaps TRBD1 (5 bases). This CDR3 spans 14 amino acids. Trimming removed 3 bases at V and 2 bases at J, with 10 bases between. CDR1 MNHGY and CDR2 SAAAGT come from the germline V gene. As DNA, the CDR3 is TGTGCCAGCAGTTATACAGGAATACAAGAGACCCAGTACTTC. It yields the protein CASSYTGIQETQYF.

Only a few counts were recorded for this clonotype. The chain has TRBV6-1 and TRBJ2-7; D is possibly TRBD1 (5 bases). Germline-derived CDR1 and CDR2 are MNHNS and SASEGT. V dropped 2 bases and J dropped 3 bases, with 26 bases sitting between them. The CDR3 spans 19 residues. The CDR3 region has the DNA TGTGCCAGCAGTGAATTTTTGTACAGGAAAATCTCCTACGACTACGAGCAGTACTTC. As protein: CASSEFLYRKISYDYEQYF.

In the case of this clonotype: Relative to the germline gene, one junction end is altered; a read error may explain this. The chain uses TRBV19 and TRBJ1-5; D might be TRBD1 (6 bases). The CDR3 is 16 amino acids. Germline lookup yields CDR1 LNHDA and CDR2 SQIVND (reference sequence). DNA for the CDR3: TGTGCCAGTAGTGATCGACAGGACCATAGCGATCAGCCCCAGCATTTT. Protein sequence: CASSDRQDHSDQPQHF.

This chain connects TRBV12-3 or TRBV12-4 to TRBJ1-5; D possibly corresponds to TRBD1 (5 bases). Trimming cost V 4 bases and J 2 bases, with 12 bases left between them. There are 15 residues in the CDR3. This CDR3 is CASSSTDTRNQPQHF. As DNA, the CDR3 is TGTGCCAGCAGTTCGACAGACACCCGCAATCAGCCCCAGCATTTT.

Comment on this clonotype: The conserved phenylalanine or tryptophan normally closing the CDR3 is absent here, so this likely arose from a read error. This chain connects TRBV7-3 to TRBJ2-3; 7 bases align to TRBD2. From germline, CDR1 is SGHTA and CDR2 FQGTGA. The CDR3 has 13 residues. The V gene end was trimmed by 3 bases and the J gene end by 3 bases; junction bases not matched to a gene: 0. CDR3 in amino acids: CASSFGGTDTQYL. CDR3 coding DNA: TGTGCCAGCAGCTTCGGGGGGACAGATACGCAGTATTTA.

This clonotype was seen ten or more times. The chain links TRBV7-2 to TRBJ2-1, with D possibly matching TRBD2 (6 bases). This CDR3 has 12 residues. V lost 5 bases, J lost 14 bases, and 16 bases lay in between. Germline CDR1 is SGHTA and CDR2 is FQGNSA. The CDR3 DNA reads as TGTGCCAGCAGCCCGGACTACCCATTTGAGTTCTTC. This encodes CASSPDYPFEFF.

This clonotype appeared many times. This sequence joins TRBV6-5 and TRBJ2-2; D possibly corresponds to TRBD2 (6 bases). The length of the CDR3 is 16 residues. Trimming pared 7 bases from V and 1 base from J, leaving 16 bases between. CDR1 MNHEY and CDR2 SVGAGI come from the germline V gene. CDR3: CASTYGRGVNTGELFF. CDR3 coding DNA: TGTGCCAGCACCTACGGACGCGGGGTGAACACCGGGGAGCTGTTTTTT.

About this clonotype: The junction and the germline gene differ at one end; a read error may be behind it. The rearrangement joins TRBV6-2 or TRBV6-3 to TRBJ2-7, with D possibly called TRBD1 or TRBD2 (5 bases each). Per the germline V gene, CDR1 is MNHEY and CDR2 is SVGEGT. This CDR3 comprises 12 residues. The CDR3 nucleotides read TGTGCCAGCAGTTCCCGGGGCCACGAGCAGTACTTT. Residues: CASSSRGHEQYF.

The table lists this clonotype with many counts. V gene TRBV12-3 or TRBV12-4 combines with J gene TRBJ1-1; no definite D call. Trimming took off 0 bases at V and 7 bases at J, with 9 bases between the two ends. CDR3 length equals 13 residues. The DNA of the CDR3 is TGTGCCAGCAGTTTAGCGCCCGTACTTGAAGCTTTCTTT. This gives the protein CASSLAPVLEAFF.

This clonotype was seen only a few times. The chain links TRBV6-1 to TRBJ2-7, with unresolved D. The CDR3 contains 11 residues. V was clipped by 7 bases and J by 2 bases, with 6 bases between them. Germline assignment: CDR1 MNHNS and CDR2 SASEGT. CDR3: CASMHPYEQYF. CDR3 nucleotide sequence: TGTGCCAGCATGCACCCCTACGAGCAGTACTTC.

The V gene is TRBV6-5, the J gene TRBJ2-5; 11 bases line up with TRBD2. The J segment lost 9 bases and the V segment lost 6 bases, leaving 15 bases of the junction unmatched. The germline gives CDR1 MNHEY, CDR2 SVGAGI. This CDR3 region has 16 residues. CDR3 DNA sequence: TGTGCCAGCAGCCTCGGGACTAGCGGACGTCAAGGGGCCCAGTACTTC. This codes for CASSLGTSGRQGAQYF.

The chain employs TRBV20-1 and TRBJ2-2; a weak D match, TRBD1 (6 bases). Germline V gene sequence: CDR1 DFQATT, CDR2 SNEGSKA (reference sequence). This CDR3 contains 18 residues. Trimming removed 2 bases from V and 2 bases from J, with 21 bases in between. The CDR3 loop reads CSARIPSRTVGNTGELFF. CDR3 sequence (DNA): TGCAGTGCTAGAATCCCATCTCGGACAGTTGGAAACACCGGGGAGCTGTTTTTT.

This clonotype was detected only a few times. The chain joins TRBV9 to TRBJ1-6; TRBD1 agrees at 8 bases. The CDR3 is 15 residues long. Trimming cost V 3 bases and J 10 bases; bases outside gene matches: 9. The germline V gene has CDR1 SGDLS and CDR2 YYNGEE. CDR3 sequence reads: CASSAGQGEWSPLHF. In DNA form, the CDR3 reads TGTGCCAGCAGCGCTGGACAGGGAGAGTGGTCACCCCTCCACTTT.

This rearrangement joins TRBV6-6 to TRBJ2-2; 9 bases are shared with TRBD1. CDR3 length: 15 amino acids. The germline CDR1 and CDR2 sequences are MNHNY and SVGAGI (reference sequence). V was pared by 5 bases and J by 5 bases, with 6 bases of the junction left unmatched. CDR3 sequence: CASSQYRGRTGELFF. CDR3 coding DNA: TGTGCCAGCAGTCAATACAGGGGGCGAACCGGGGAGCTGTTTTTT.

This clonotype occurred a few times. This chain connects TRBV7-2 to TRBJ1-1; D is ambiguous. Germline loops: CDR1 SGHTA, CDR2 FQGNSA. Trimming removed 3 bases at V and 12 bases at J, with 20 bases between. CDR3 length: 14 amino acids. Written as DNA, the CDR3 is TGTGCCAGCAGCTTGTCCGGGGATCCTCGGATTCCTTTCTTT. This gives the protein CASSLSGDPRIPFF.

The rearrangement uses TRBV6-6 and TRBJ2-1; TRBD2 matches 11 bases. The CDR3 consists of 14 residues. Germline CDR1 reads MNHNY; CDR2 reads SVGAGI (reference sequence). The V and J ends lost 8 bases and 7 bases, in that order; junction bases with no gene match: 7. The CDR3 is CASAGTSGMNEQFF. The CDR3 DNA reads TGTGCCAGCGCGGGGACTAGCGGTATGAATGAGCAGTTCTTC.

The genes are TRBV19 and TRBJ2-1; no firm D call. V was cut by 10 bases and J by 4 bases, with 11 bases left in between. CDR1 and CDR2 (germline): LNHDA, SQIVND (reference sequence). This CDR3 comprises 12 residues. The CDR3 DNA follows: TGTGCCACCTTTAACATTTACAATGAGCAGTTCTTC. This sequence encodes CATFNIYNEQFF.

The CDR3 coding sequence is TGTGCCTCTTTGCGGGGGTTCTCCCCCACAGATACGCAGTATTTT. This encodes CASLRGFSPTDTQYF. The chain links TRBV10-3 to TRBJ2-3; the match to TRBD2 covers 7 bases. J gave up 2 bases and V 11 bases, and 13 bases lay outside the gene matches. Germline CDR1 reads ENHRY; CDR2 reads SYGVKD. The CDR3 runs to 15 residues.

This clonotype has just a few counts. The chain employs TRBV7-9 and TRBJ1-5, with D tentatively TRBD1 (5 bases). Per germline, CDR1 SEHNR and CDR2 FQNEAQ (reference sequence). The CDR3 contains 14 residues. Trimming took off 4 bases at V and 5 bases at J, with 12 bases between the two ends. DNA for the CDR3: TGTGCCAGCAGCTGGGGGTGGGGGGATCAGCCCCAGCATTTT. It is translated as CASSWGWGDQPQHF.

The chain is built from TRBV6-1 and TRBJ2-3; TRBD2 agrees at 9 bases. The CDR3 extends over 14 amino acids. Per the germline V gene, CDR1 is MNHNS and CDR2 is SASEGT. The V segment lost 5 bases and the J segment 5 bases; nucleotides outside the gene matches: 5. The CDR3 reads CASSIAGVGDTQYF. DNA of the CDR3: TGTGCCAGCAGTATAGCGGGGGTGGGAGATACGCAGTATTTT.

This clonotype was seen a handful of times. The CDR3 reads CASDLLLWDSENEQYV. CDR3 nucleotides: TGCGCCAGCGACCTCCTTTTGTGGGACAGCGAAAACGAGCAGTACGTC. This chain connects TRBV23-1 to TRBJ2-7, with TRBD1 matching 7 bases. TRBV23-1 falls under the ORF class, with uncertain function. The CDR3 has 16 amino acids. V trimming: 8 bases; J trimming: 5 bases; junction bases outside the gene matches: 18.

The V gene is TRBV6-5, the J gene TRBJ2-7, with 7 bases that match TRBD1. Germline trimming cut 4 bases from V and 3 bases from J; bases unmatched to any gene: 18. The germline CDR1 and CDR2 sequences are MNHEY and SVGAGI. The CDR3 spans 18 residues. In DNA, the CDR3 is TGTGCCAGCAGTTCGGCTTTGAGGACGGGACAGAAGTACTACGAGCAGTACGTC. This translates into CASSSALRTGQKYYEQYV.

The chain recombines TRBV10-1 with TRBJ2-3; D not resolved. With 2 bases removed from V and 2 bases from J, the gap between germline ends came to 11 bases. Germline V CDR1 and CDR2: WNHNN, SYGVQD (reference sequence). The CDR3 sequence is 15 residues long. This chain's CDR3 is CASSEEQDPTDTQYF. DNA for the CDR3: TGCGCCAGCAGTGAGGAGCAGGATCCCACAGATACGCAGTATTTT.